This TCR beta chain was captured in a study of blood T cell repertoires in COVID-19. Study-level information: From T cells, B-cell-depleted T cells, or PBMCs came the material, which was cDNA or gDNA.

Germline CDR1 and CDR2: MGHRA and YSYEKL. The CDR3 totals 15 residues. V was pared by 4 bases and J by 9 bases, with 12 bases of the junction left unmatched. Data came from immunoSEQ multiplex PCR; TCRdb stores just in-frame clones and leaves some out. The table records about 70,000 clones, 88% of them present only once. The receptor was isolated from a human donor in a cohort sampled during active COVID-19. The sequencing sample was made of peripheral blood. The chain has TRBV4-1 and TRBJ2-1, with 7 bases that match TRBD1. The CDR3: CASSLPGQVGGEQFF. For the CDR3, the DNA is TGCGCCAGCAGCCTACCAGGACAGGTAGGTGGTGAGCAGTTCTTC.